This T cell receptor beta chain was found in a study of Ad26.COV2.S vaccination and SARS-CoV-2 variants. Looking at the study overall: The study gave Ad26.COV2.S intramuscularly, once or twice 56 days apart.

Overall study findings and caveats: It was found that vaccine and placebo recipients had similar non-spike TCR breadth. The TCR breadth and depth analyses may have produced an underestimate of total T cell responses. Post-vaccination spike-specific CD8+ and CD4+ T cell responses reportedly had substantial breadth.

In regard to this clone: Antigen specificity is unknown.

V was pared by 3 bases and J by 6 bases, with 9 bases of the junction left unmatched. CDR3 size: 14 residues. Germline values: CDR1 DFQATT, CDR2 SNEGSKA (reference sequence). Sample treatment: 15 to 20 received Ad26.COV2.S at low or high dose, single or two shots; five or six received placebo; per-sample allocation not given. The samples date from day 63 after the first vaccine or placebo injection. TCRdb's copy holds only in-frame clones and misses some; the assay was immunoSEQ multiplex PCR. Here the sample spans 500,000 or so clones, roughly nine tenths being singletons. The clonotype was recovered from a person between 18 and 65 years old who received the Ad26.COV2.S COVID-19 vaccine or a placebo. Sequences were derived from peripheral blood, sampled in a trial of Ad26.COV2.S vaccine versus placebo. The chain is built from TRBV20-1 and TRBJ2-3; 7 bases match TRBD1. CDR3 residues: CSASPGGDLDTQYF. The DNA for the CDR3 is TGCAGTGCTAGTCCAGGGGGTGATTTGGATACGCAGTATTTT.